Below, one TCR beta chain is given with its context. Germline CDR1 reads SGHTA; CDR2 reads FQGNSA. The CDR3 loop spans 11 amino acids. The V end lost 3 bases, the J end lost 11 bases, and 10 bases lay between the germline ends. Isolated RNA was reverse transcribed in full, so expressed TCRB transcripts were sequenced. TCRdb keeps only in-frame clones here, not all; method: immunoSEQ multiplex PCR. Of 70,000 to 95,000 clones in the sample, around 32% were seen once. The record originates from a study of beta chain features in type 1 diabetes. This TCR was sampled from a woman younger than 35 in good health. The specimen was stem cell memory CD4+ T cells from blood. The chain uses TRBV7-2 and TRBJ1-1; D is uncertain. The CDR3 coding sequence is TGTGCCAGCAGCTTCGGACCGGGGGCTTTCTTT. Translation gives CASSFGPGAFF.